This note documents a single T cell receptor beta chain sequence. This clonotype appeared a few times. Its antigen is unknown. It has no much larger one-base neighbor in the sample; base qualities were not kept. The entry originates in a study of T cells in Graves' hyperthyroidism and ophthalmopathy (dated 2019 in TCRdb). General notes on the study: Peripheral blood samples were taken at the time of initial diagnosis, prior to any treatment. To identify TCR V-J signatures that set the groups apart, the researchers used a discovery cohort of 90 to 100 patients, made up of 40 to 45 with Graves' ophthalmopathy and 55 to 65 with stable Graves' hyperthyroidism. An independent validation cohort of about 19 hyperthyroidism patients and 17 patients who later progressed to ophthalmopathy tested prospective prediction of ophthalmopathy. The 100 or so discovery patients were randomly split 7:3 into training and test sets. Thyroid tissue and blood T-cell repertoires from six or seven Graves' hyperthyroidism patients were also compared in the study. Following sampling, methimazole starting at 30 mg daily was given to hyperthyroidism patients, and high-dose intravenous methylprednisolone was given to ophthalmopathy patients. The paper reports TCR Vbeta CDR3 sequencing of 140 or so peripheral blood samples: approximately 41 ophthalmopathy, roughly 80 hyperthyroidism and some 17 progressor patients. What the work shows at the level of the full study, not this receptor alone: In cross-validation, a model built on a 13 V-J signature told ophthalmopathy apart from stable hyperthyroidism with less than 90% sensitivity and approximately 81% specificity, and in testing the same model reached 80%/75%. During validation, the model predicted progression to ophthalmopathy a median of roughly 7.1 months ahead of onset, with roughly 65% sensitivity and 72.22% specificity. Most expanded thyroid clonotypes (frequency above 0.001) were also found in blood, which suggests that blood repertoires may mirror thyroid immune responses. No statistical method was used to fix the sample size in advance, and group allocation was not hidden from the investigators.

The CDR3 spans 12 residues, from the cysteine through the phenylalanine. Solely the CDR3 DNA is kept, with 36 bases framed from the first base. CDR1 is given as MDHEN and CDR2 as SYDVKM, both from the germline V gene. The trim is 6 bases for V and 5 bases for J, with a gap of 10 bases between the germline ends. The TCR beta CDR3 regions were amplified from the RNA transcripts. For the first round of RT-PCR on the TCR CDR3, the HTBI primer set was used together with the Qiagen OneStep RT-PCR kit. Libraries were constructed in a second round of multiplex PCR, after which size selection and purification were carried out. Libraries were sequenced paired-end with 100 bp reads on an Illumina HiSeq2000. As for the authors' bioinformatics: SOAPnuke was used to process the raw data, throwing out any read that contained adapters or uncalled bases, had a mean Phred below 15, or lacked an exact constant-primer or identifier match. COPE v1.2.5 was used to merge high-quality paired reads, and clonotypes were defined as unique nucleotide sequences. MiTCR v1.1 was used to align the clonotypes against IMGT TRBV, TRBD and TRBJ reference segments. The analysis included only V-J combinations with a frequency above 0.0001, which together covered more than 99% of the repertoires. A TCS score was defined as the ratio between F50 (clonal expansion) and ExV (chaos), using BLOSUM62-based TCRdist between CDR3 peptides within each V-J. Welch's t-statistics and random forest reduced around 510 V-J features to roughly 13, which were used in a naive Bayes classifier (R e1071). The public reads were reprocessed in TCRdb via fastp at Q25 and MiXCR, keeping in-frame beta chains. Identical CDR3 protein sequences are pooled into one entry, listed with their most common genes and DNA. TCRdb, not the original authors, processed these V and J calls. For this sample there are about 370,000 distinct CDR3 sequences; 13% to 15% appear just once. About 20% of the sample rests with the top ten.

In the ophthalmopathy patients, disease was moderately to severely active, with a Clinical Activity Score of 3 or more, a NOSPECS grade of 4 or more, and a duration of less than 3 months. Patients with uncontrolled infections, other autoimmune diseases, pregnancy or lactation were excluded. Diagnoses were established on the basis of clinical symptoms, serum thyroxine and TRAb, thyroid ultrasound, and orbital computed tomography. Ficoll-Paque density gradient centrifugation was used to isolate PBMCs from 8 to 10 ml of fresh peripheral blood. Trizol reagent was used to extract total RNA, and RNA quality was then checked on an Agilent 2100 Bioanalyzer.

The rearrangement combines TRBV28 with TRBJ1-2; TRBD1 is a weak D gene call, 5 bases matching. This TCR came from a woman aged 55-70 years with Graves' ophthalmopathy. The sample comprised blood. DNA sequence: TGTGCCAGCAGGACGCAGGGATATGGCTACACCTTC. This yields the protein CASRTQGYGYTF.